The 18 T cell receptor beta chains presented below share a single source sample, sequenced in a study of blood T cell dynamics during melanoma immunotherapy. Stated time point: pre-treatment baseline. Here immunoSEQ multiplex PCR was the method, and the copy in TCRdb shows in-frame clones only, minus some. The data hold fewer than 25,000 clones, with roughly nine tenths observed a single time. The sequencing used blood, collected from a patient treated with checkpoint blockade. These receptors originate from a human donor with melanoma.

This sequence joins TRBV5-6 and TRBJ1-1; a possible D gene is TRBD1 (5 bases). The CDR3 is 14 residues long. V gave up 2 bases and J gave up 1 base, with 9 bases separating them. Germline lookup yields CDR1 SGHDT and CDR2 YYEEEE. The chain's CDR3 is CASSFLGQNTEAFF. The CDR3 DNA follows: TGTGCCAGCAGCTTTCTGGGGCAGAACACTGAAGCTTTCTTT.

The chain has TRBV18 and TRBJ2-7, with a tentative D call TRBD1 (6 bases). The CDR3 covers 15 residues. V was pared by 2 bases and J by 3 bases, with 14 bases between. Germline V lookup: CDR1 KGHSH, CDR2 LQKENI. The CDR3 protein is CASSPDGQQSYEQYF. The CDR3 region has the DNA TGTGCCAGCTCACCAGACGGACAGCAAAGCTACGAGCAGTACTTC.

CDR3 DNA sequence: TGTGCCTGGGATCCGGACAGGGGGAAGAAAGAGACCCAGTACTTC. Translation: CAWDPDRGKKETQYF. The chain couples TRBV30 to TRBJ2-5; 10 bases are shared with TRBD1. The CDR3 sequence is 15 residues long. J gave up 3 bases and V 5 bases, and 9 bases lay outside the gene matches. Germline assignment: CDR1 GTSNPN and CDR2 SVGIG (reference sequence).

This clone was observed a single time. This chain links TRBV11-2 with TRBJ2-7; D possibly corresponds to TRBD1 (7 bases). V was pared by 6 bases and J by 0 bases, with 12 bases between. CDR1 and CDR2 (germline): SGHAT, FQNNGV. The CDR3 has 14 amino acids. The CDR3 nucleotides are TGTGCCAGCAGTTTTCAGGGGGGCTCCTACGAGCAGTACTTC. It yields the protein CASSFQGGSYEQYF.

This chain uses TRBV6-5 with TRBJ1-2; D is unresolved. Trimming cost V 0 bases and J 5 bases, with 10 bases left between them. Per germline, CDR1 MNHEY and CDR2 SVGAGI. The CDR3 sequence is 14 residues long. The CDR3: CASSYSWAAYGYTF. In DNA form, the CDR3 reads TGTGCCAGCAGTTACTCGTGGGCGGCTTATGGCTACACCTTC.

The table lists this clone with a count of one. V is TRBV5-1 and J is TRBJ2-5; D is ambiguous. V lost 4 bases to trimming and J lost 1 base, with 14 bases between them. This CDR3 has 15 residues. Per germline, CDR1 SGHRS and CDR2 YFSETQ. CDR3 protein: CASSPTSRIQETQYF. The CDR3 nucleotides read TGCGCCAGCAGCCCAACCTCAAGGATCCAAGAGACCCAGTACTTC.

The rearrangement joins TRBV6-1 to TRBJ2-7; TRBD2 agrees at 8 bases. The CDR3 sequence is 14 residues long. The germline CDR1 and CDR2 sequences are MNHNS and SASEGT. V shed 6 bases, J shed 2 bases, and the junction held 6 bases outside the gene matches. CDR3 in amino acids: CASRQIAGTYEQYF. In nucleotides, the CDR3 is TGTGCCAGCAGACAAATAGCGGGGACCTACGAGCAGTACTTC.

This chain links TRBV14 with TRBJ2-5, with D unclear. Trimming stripped 1 base from V and 6 bases from J, with 9 bases between. The germline V gene has CDR1 SGHDN and CDR2 FVKESK. The CDR3 is made up of 13 amino acids. The chain's CDR3 is CASSQVARQTQYF. The CDR3 region has the DNA TGTGCCAGCAGCCAAGTCGCGCGGCAGACCCAGTACTTC.

The gene calls are TRBV5-1 and TRBJ2-1; a weak D match, TRBD1 (6 bases). V dropped 0 bases and J dropped 7 bases, with 20 bases sitting between them. The CDR3 has 17 amino acids. CDR1 and CDR2 (germline): SGHRS, YFSETQ. The CDR3 loop reads CASSLGSSPAGENEQFF. CDR3 nucleotides: TGCGCCAGCAGCTTGGGAAGTTCCCCGGCAGGGGAGAATGAGCAGTTCTTC. Supplemented by reference TRBV5-1 and TRBJ2-1, the full variable domain reads KAGVTQTPRYLIKTRGQQVTLSCSPISGHRSVSWYQQTPGQGLQFLFEYFSETQRNKGNFPGRFSGRQFSNSRSEMNVSTLELGDSALYLCASSLGSSPAGENEQFFGPGTRLTVL.

V usage is TRBV11-3 and J usage is TRBJ2-3; D call uncertain. CDR3 length: 13 residues. Germline CDR1 SGHNT, CDR2 YENEEA. V lost 0 bases, J lost 12 bases, and 13 bases lay in between. This chain's CDR3 is CASSLEGAFGQYF. The CDR3 nucleotides read TGTGCCAGCAGCTTAGAAGGTGCGTTTGGACAGTATTTT.

The rearrangement joins TRBV4-1 to TRBJ2-7; 9 bases are a match to TRBD1. The CDR3 spans 14 residues. V shed 3 bases and J 3 bases; nucleotides not matched to a gene: 3. The germline gives CDR1 MGHRA, CDR2 YSYEKL. Here the CDR3 DNA reads TGCGCCAGCAGCCACACGGACAGGGGCTACGAGCAGTACTTC. Translation: CASSHTDRGYEQYF.

The rearrangement links TRBV14 to TRBJ2-7; 8 nucleotides match TRBD1. J gave up 0 bases and V 0 bases, and 4 bases lay outside the gene matches. Germline V gives CDR1 SGHDN, CDR2 FVKESK. The CDR3 spans 16 residues. The chain's CDR3 is CASSQDFGTGSYEQYF. CDR3 in DNA: TGTGCCAGCAGCCAAGACTTCGGGACAGGCTCCTACGAGCAGTACTTC.

The chain has TRBV6-1 and TRBJ2-7, with D uncertain. Trimming took off 2 bases at V and 4 bases at J, with 9 bases between the two ends. Germline V gene lookup returns CDR1 MNHNS and CDR2 SASEGT. The length of the CDR3 is 13 residues. The DNA for the CDR3 is TGTGCCAGCAGTGAAAATGTTCAGTACGAGCAGTACTTC. It encodes CASSENVQYEQYF.

V gene TRBV6-5 combines with J gene TRBJ2-1, with TRBD2 as a possible D gene (6 bases). Trimming stripped 2 bases from V and 7 bases from J, with 18 bases between. Germline V lookup: CDR1 MNHEY, CDR2 SVGAGI. This CDR3 spans 16 amino acids. The CDR3 here is CASSYERRGPLNEQFF. The CDR3 nucleotides read TGTGCCAGCAGTTACGAGCGGAGGGGCCCCCTGAATGAGCAGTTCTTC.

The V and J genes are TRBV18 and TRBJ2-7; TRBD1 matches at 7 bases. Germline CDR1 is KGHSH and CDR2 is LQKENI. Unmatched junction bases numbered 7, after V lost 3 bases and J lost 5 bases. This CDR3 is built from 14 residues. The CDR3 protein is CASSPPDRVDEQYF. The CDR3 DNA reads TGTGCCAGCTCACCTCCCGACAGGGTAGACGAGCAGTACTTC.

The J gene is TRBJ2-5, the V gene TRBV10-3; no definite D call. This CDR3 contains 12 residues. Per germline, CDR1 ENHRY and CDR2 SYGVKD. V was shortened by 11 bases and J by 0 bases, with 10 bases between the two germline ends. DNA for the CDR3: TGTGCCGTCGCGGTGCACCAAGAGACCCAGTACTTC. This gives the protein CAVAVHQETQYF.

The V gene is TRBV30, the J gene TRBJ1-3, with a tentative D call TRBD1 (6 bases). V was clipped by 4 bases and J by 0 bases, with 10 bases between them. The CDR3 consists of 14 residues. Germline assignment: CDR1 GTSNPN and CDR2 SVGIG (reference sequence). The CDR3 DNA follows: TGTGCCTGGAACGTAGGGGGCTCTGGAAACACCATATATTTT. Translation gives CAWNVGGSGNTIYF.

J is TRBJ2-7 and V is TRBV5-1; 9 bases map to TRBD2. Trimming removed 4 bases from V and 2 bases from J; junction bases left unmatched: 4. Looked up from germline, CDR1 is SGHRS and CDR2 is YFSETQ. The length of the CDR3 is 14 residues. The CDR3 loop is CASSTGLATYEQYF. CDR3 coding DNA: TGCGCCAGCAGCACGGGACTAGCAACCTACGAGCAGTACTTC.